A single sample is the source of the 27 T cell receptor beta chains below, sequenced in a study of blood T cell repertoires in COVID-19. Profiled with immunoSEQ multiplex PCR; TCRdb holds only in-frame clones, not every one. Of a few hundred thousand clones in the sample, 89% were seen once. Sequencing was performed on peripheral blood. The receptors were sampled from a woman aged 40 to 55 who had recovered from COVID-19.

The chain is built from TRBV2 and TRBJ1-2, with D possibly TRBD1 on 5 matching bases. Germline-derived CDR1 and CDR2 are SNHLY and FYNNEI. V lost 1 base, J lost 4 bases, and 13 bases lay in between. The CDR3 covers 15 residues. The DNA of the CDR3 is TGTGCCAGCAGTGAAGAGTCAGGGCAGTTCTATGGCTACACCTTC. Translating gives CASSEESGQFYGYTF.

V usage is TRBV5-6 and J usage is TRBJ1-1, with D unresolved. CDR3 length: 11 residues. V lost 1 base to trimming and J lost 6 bases, with 4 bases between them. Germline V gene lookup returns CDR1 SGHDT and CDR2 YYEEEE. The CDR3: CASSLSSEAFF. CDR3 nucleotides: TGTGCCAGCAGCTTGTCCTCTGAAGCTTTCTTT.

The chain uses TRBV29-1 and TRBJ2-3; D perhaps matches TRBD2 (6 bases). The CDR3 loop spans 14 amino acids. The V gene lost 4 bases and the J gene lost 2 bases, with 13 bases spanning the gap. CDR1 SQVTM and CDR2 ANQGSEA come from the germline V gene. The CDR3 nucleotides are TGCAGCGTTGCCGTAGCGGAGCCCACAGATACGCAGTATTTT. Translating gives CSVAVAEPTDTQYF.

The chain recombines TRBV5-6 with TRBJ1-2, with D possibly TRBD1 on 5 matching bases. From germline, CDR1 is SGHDT and CDR2 YYEEEE. The CDR3 has 14 amino acids. V was shortened by 0 bases and J by 8 bases, with 14 bases between the two germline ends. CDR3 sequence (DNA): TGTGCCAGCAGCTTGGGCAGGGCCCGACGAGGCTACACCTTC. Its translation: CASSLGRARRGYTF. The whole variable domain, remainder taken from reference TRBV5-6 and TRBJ1-2, is DAGVTQSPTHLIKTRGQQVTLRCSPKSGHDTVSWYQQALGQGPQFIFQYYEEEERQRGNFPDRFSGHQFPNYSSELNVNALLLGDSALYLCASSLGRARRGYTFGSGTRLTVV.

The chain uses TRBV9 and TRBJ2-3; D remains ambiguous. CDR1 is SGDLS and CDR2 is YYNGEE in the germline V gene. The CDR3 loop spans 14 amino acids. Trimming pared 7 bases from V and 0 bases from J, leaving 12 bases between. In DNA form, the CDR3 reads TGTGCCAGCGCGCCGGTATTAAGCACAGATACGCAGTATTTT. Translated: CASAPVLSTDTQYF.

This chain uses TRBV28 with TRBJ2-1; a weak D match, TRBD2 (6 bases). Germline CDR1 and CDR2: MDHEN and SYDVKM. CDR3 size: 14 residues. The germline V and J ends were trimmed by 5 bases and 4 bases, with 12 bases remaining between them. The CDR3 bases are TGTGCCAGCAGTCTGGGGGGAGGTTACAATGAGCAGTTCTTC. Encoded protein: CASSLGGGYNEQFF.

This chain connects TRBV5-5 to TRBJ2-3; D is perhaps TRBD1 (5 bases). V dropped 6 bases and J dropped 0 bases, with 14 bases sitting between them. The V gene's germline CDR1 is SGHKS and CDR2 YYEKEE (reference sequence). This CDR3 is 15 amino acids long. The CDR3 nucleotides are TGTGCCAGCAAATTTACGACAGAAAGCACAGATACGCAGTATTTT. The encoded protein is CASKFTTESTDTQYF.

The V gene is TRBV7-2, the J gene TRBJ2-3; D gene uncertain. Between the trimmed V and J ends, which lost 0 bases and 4 bases, there was a span of 8 bases. CDR3 length: 14 amino acids. CDR1 is SGHTA, CDR2 FQGNSA, per germline. The CDR3 coding sequence is TGTGCCAGCAGCTTAGCCGCTAACGCAGATACGCAGTATTTT. Its protein product is CASSLAANADTQYF.

This chain links TRBV24-1 with TRBJ1-1, with 8 positions matching TRBD1. The V segment lost 7 bases and the J segment 4 bases; nucleotides outside the gene matches: 10. This CDR3 is built from 15 residues. Germline assignment: CDR1 KGHDR and CDR2 SFDVKD. Here the CDR3 DNA reads TGTGCCACCAGCCTACAGGGGGGTTCGGGCACTGAAGCTTTCTTT. Residues: CATSLQGGSGTEAFF.

The J gene is TRBJ1-5, the V gene TRBV28, with 9 positions matching TRBD1. This CDR3 is 15 amino acids long. Germline values: CDR1 MDHEN, CDR2 SYDVKM. V shed 3 bases, J shed 7 bases, and the junction held 7 bases outside the gene matches. The CDR3 spells CASSLWDRVGQPQHF. CDR3 nucleotide sequence: TGTGCCAGCAGTTTGTGGGACAGGGTTGGGCAGCCCCAGCATTTT.

V and J are TRBV19 and TRBJ1-5, with a weak D call TRBD1 (5 bases). The germline V and J ends were trimmed by 0 bases and 4 bases, with 10 bases remaining between them. Germline V CDR1 and CDR2: LNHDA, SQIVND (reference sequence). The CDR3 has 15 residues. CDR3 nucleotides: TGTGCCAGTAGTATAGATTTACACAGGAATCAGCCCCAGCATTTT. This gives the protein CASSIDLHRNQPQHF.

In this sample, this clone turned up once. At the DNA level, this CDR3 is encoded by other sequences in the same sample as well. The rearrangement links TRBV5-6 to TRBJ1-3; D remains unclear. V lost 4 bases and J 0 bases, leaving 8 bases between the germline ends. Germline V gene sequence: CDR1 SGHDT, CDR2 YYEEEE. The CDR3 consists of 14 residues. The CDR3 DNA follows: TGTGCCAGCAGCGGAGGTTTCTCTGGAAACACCATATATTTT. It specifies CASSGGFSGNTIYF.

This chain links TRBV6-6 with TRBJ1-2; 8 nucleotides line up with TRBD1. The germline V gene encodes CDR1 MNHNY and CDR2 SVGAGI (reference sequence). After removal of 6 bases from V and 8 bases from J, the junction contained 8 bases not matched to a gene. The CDR3 is made up of 13 amino acids. For the CDR3, the DNA is TGTGCCAGCAGCCGCAAACAGGGGGACGGCTACACCTTC. Protein product: CASSRKQGDGYTF.

The chain has TRBV4-1 and TRBJ1-6; 7 nucleotides align to TRBD1. V shed 0 bases and J 0 bases; nucleotides not matched to a gene: 2. The CDR3 length is 17 residues. Germline assignment: CDR1 MGHRA and CDR2 YSYEKL. The CDR3 nucleotides are TGCGCCAGCAGCCAAGATCCAGGGGGCTCCTATAATTCACCCCTCCACTTT. Translating gives CASSQDPGGSYNSPLHF.

The rearrangement uses TRBV27 and TRBJ2-2, with 7 bases matching TRBD1. Germline V gene sequence: CDR1 MNHEY, CDR2 SMNVEV (reference sequence). The CDR3 has 15 residues. With V trimmed by 6 bases and J by 3 bases, 7 bases remained unmatched. As DNA, the CDR3 is TGTGCCAGCAGACGACAGGGATTCGACACCGGGGAGCTGTTTTTT. The encoded protein is CASRRQGFDTGELFF.

DNA for the CDR3: TGTGCCAGCAGTGGACAACGAGGAGGCGAGCAGTTCTTC. It codes for CASSGQRGGEQFF. The chain links TRBV2 to TRBJ2-1, with D possibly TRBD2 on 5 matching bases. In germline, CDR1 is SNHLY, CDR2 FYNNEI. The germline V and J ends were trimmed by 4 bases and 10 bases, with 14 bases remaining between them. The CDR3 spans 13 residues.

The chain couples TRBV28 to TRBJ1-2; a possible D gene is TRBD1 (6 bases). Germline V lookup: CDR1 MDHEN, CDR2 SYDVKM. This CDR3 is 15 amino acids long. The ends were cut back, 6 bases at V and 3 bases at J, with 17 bases in the middle. The CDR3 protein is CASRHRGGLYYGYTF. The CDR3 nucleotides read TGTGCCAGCAGGCATAGGGGGGGTTTATACTATGGCTACACCTTC.

This rearrangement joins TRBV7-2 to TRBJ2-2; the D gene is possibly TRBD1 (6 bases). The V gene lost 1 base and the J gene lost 5 bases, with 11 bases spanning the gap. This CDR3 is built from 15 residues. Germline V gene data show CDR1 as SGHTA and CDR2 as FQGNSA. Written as DNA, the CDR3 is TGTGCCAGCAGCTTAGTTTCACAGGGTACCGGGGAGCTGTTTTTT. Translated: CASSLVSQGTGELFF.

The chain joins TRBV7-2 to TRBJ1-3; 10 bases agree with TRBD1. Unmatched junction bases numbered 13, after V lost 2 bases and J lost 3 bases. Germline CDR1 SGHTA, CDR2 FQGNSA. The CDR3 is made up of 19 amino acids. CDR3 protein: CASSLLGLLDRGVGNTIYF. CDR3 nucleotides: TGTGCCAGCAGCTTACTCGGCCTCCTGGACAGGGGGGTTGGAAACACCATATATTTT. Based on the CDR3 plus reference TRBV7-2 and TRBJ1-3, the full variable domain is GAGVSQSPSNKVTEKGKDVELRCDPISGHTALYWYRQSLGQGLEFLIYFQGNSAPDKSGLPSDRFSAERTGGSVSTLTIQRTQQEDSAVYLCASSLLGLLDRGVGNTIYFGEGSWLTVV.

V usage is TRBV6-2 or TRBV6-3 and J usage is TRBJ2-2; 12 bases map to TRBD2. After removal of 4 bases from V and 3 bases from J, the junction contained 6 bases not matched to a gene. The germline CDR1 and CDR2 sequences are MNHEY and SVGEGT. This CDR3 region has 17 residues. Written as DNA, the CDR3 is TGTGCCAGCAGTTTACAAACTAGCGGGAGGTACACCGGGGAGCTGTTTTTT. It translates to CASSLQTSGRYTGELFF.

This chain connects TRBV12-3 or TRBV12-4 to TRBJ1-2, with D unclear. This CDR3 region has 8 residues. The CDR3 sequence is CTEGGYTF. For the CDR3, the DNA is TGTACCGAGGGTGGCTACACCTTC.

V usage is TRBV13 and J usage is TRBJ2-5; D not certain. Trimming removed 3 bases from V and 2 bases from J, with 7 bases in between. Germline V gene lookup returns CDR1 PRHDT and CDR2 FYEKMQ (reference sequence). The CDR3 has 13 amino acids. As DNA, the CDR3 is TGTGCCAGCAGCTTTAGCCAGCAAGAGACCCAGTACTTC. Amino acids: CASSFSQQETQYF.

V is TRBV27 and J is TRBJ1-1; D is perhaps TRBD1 (6 bases). The V gene's germline CDR1 is MNHEY and CDR2 SMNVEV (reference sequence). The CDR3 loop spans 17 amino acids. V was pared by 5 bases and J by 1 base, with 20 bases between. The CDR3 reads CASSPLPAGAGNTEAFF. DNA for the CDR3: TGTGCCAGCAGTCCTCTCCCTGCGGGGGCGGGGAACACTGAAGCTTTCTTT.

The CDR3 DNA follows: TGCGCCAGCAGCATAGCCCCGAGACAGGGAGAAGAGACCCAGTACTTC. Residues: CASSIAPRQGEETQYF. The rearrangement links TRBV5-1 to TRBJ2-5, with 7 bases matching TRBD1. J was trimmed by 3 bases and V by 4 bases; bases with no gene match: 12. The CDR3 covers 16 residues. Germline V lookup: CDR1 SGHRS, CDR2 YFSETQ.

The chain combines TRBV12-3 or TRBV12-4 with TRBJ1-2, with D perhaps TRBD1 (6 bases). The CDR3 has 11 residues. V dropped 5 bases and J dropped 14 bases, with 15 bases sitting between them. Here the CDR3 DNA reads TGTGCCAGCAGTCTCTATGACAGGCCTACCTTC. It is translated as CASSLYDRPTF.

The chain uses TRBV4-1 and TRBJ2-7, with D possibly matching TRBD1 (6 bases). Germline V gene data show CDR1 as MGHRA and CDR2 as YSYEKL. Trimming removed 1 base at V and 2 bases at J, with 12 bases between. The CDR3 runs to 15 residues. The CDR3 loop reads CASSQGPGTTYEQYF. Written as DNA, the CDR3 is TGCGCCAGCAGCCAAGGACCCGGGACAACCTACGAGCAGTACTTC.

There are a few counts of this clone. The chain combines TRBV3-1 (or the pseudogene TRBV3-2) with TRBJ2-5; D remains ambiguous. CDR3 size: 13 residues. Trimming pared 7 bases from V and 2 bases from J, leaving 11 bases between. Per the germline V gene, CDR1 is LGHDT and CDR2 is YNNKEL (reference sequence). The DNA for the CDR3 is TGTGCCAGCACCGTGAGCCCGCAAGAGACCCAGTACTTC. The encoded protein is CASTVSPQETQYF.